The sequence of this T cell receptor (beta chain) was determined in a study of T cells in Graves' hyperthyroidism and ophthalmopathy. Findings of the study overall: Onset of ophthalmopathy came a median approximately 6 months after the model predicted it. Blood samples included most of the expanded thyroid clonotypes exceeding 0.001.

Disease duration was under 3 months in the ophthalmopathy patients, who also had a Clinical Activity Score of at least 3 and a NOSPECS grade of at least 4. Patients showing uncontrolled infection, other autoimmune disease, pregnancy or lactation were ineligible. Researchers amplified the TCR beta CDR3 regions from RNA transcripts. HTBI primers drove first-round RT-PCR of the TCR CDR3. TCRdb re-called the multiplex PCR reads through MiXCR, storing one row per CDR3 protein. Found here are some 550,000 distinct CDR3 sequences, roughly a sixth of them singletons; the top ten hold under 3.5%. This clonotype has a handful of counts. Its target is unknown. The CDR3 extends over 16 amino acids. Germline V gives CDR1 SEHNR, CDR2 FQNEAQ (reference sequence). V was cut by 0 bases and J by 6 bases, with 15 bases left in between.

This chain joins TRBV7-9 and TRBJ2-1; D possibly corresponds to TRBD2 (6 bases). Sequencing was carried out using blood. The TCR comes from a woman aged 40-49 years with Graves' ophthalmopathy. CDR3 loop: CASSLAREIPSNEQFF. CDR3 coding DNA: TGTGCCAGCAGCTTAGCCCGGGAGATCCCCTCCAATGAGCAGTTCTTC.